In this sample, the clone carrying this T cell receptor beta chain turned up many times. The antigen remains undetermined. Unique molecular identifiers were incorporated when the TCRbeta library was constructed. TCRdb re-called the PCR reads with MiXCR, one entry per CDR3 protein. The sample holds 150,000 to 200,000 distinct CDR3 sequences, roughly 6% seen once. This sample is drawn from a study of T-cell reconstitution after alpha-beta-depleted transplantation in children. Study-level results: Reportedly, only several hundred clones from non-depleted graft cells drove alpha-beta T-cell counts at about two months. A year had passed since transplant, and T-cell counts and diversity by then came mostly from newly produced T cells. Surviving recipient T cells and intrathymic progenitors accounted for some patients' high TCRbeta diversity at day 60.

The CDR3 sequence is 14 residues long. The germline V gene encodes CDR1 SGHRS and CDR2 YFSETQ. Trimming pared 1 base from V and 7 bases from J, leaving 11 bases between. V and J are TRBV5-1 and TRBJ2-2; D gene unclear. The receptor's source is a girl less than two years old with combined immunodeficiency, due to receive a stem cell transplant. The sequenced sample was PBMCs, obtained before TCRalphabeta/CD19-depleted stem cell transplant. The DNA of the CDR3 is TGCGCCAGCAGCTTGTCTAGAGGCGGCGGGGAGCTGTTTTTT. Translating gives CASSLSRGGGELFF.